Sequencing of this T cell receptor beta chain was carried out in a study of blood T cell repertoires in COVID-19. Overall study: From T cells, B-cell-depleted T cells, or PBMCs came the material, which was cDNA or gDNA.

Trimming cost V 5 bases and J 12 bases; bases outside gene matches: 9. The germline CDR1 and CDR2 sequences are SGHNT and YENEEA. There are 13 residues in the CDR3. Original data processing: Estimation of nucleated cell counts was performed using reference gene primer amplification. Assay: immunoSEQ multiplex PCR; the TCRdb copy retains only in-frame clones and omits some. That table furnishes V, J and clone size, whereas the DNA furnished D and trimming. The sample gives about 140,000 clones, 70% to 90% of which show up once; under 3% is in the top ten. The sequenced sample was peripheral blood. This rearrangement joins TRBV11-3 to TRBJ2-1; 8 nucleotides line up with TRBD1. This receptor was taken from a man aged 50 to 60 with acute or convalescent COVID-19. CDR3 sequence reads: CASSGDRRRVQFF. CDR3 in DNA: TGTGCCAGCAGCGGGGACAGGAGACGCGTGCAGTTCTTC.